This is a list of T cell receptor beta chains from one sample in a study of cytomegalovirus exposure and HLA in healthy donors. Here immunoSEQ multiplex PCR was the method, and the copy in TCRdb shows in-frame clones only, minus some. The sample lists about 150,000 clones, roughly 77% seen once, with less than 10% in the top ten. Sequenced: PBMCs. The receptors here all came from a man younger than 45 in good health and CMV-seropositive. Both conserved end residues are part of each CDR3. The order of the fields is D gene, V gene, clone size, J gene, CDR3 DNA, CDR3 protein. The D gene is left open where the match is weak. For some rows the clone size is stated as once, few or many, or as a class when expanded; others skip it.

>NA|TRBV2|NA|TRBJ2-5
TGTGCCAGCAGTGAACCCGCAGGTCAAGAGACCCAGTACTTC
CASSEPAGQETQYF
>TRBD2|TRBV2|NA|TRBJ2-7
TGTGCCAGCAGTGTCGTAGCGGGAGACATCTACGAGCAGTACTTC
CASSVVAGDIYEQYF
>TRBD2|TRBV7-3|NA|TRBJ2-3
TGTGCCAGCAGCTCTTCTAGCGGGAGTTTAGATACGCAGTATTTT
CASSSSSGSLDTQYF
>TRBD2|TRBV27|NA|TRBJ2-5
TGTGCCAGCAGTTTGACTAGCGGGACCCAGTACTTC
CASSLTSGTQYF
>TRBD2|TRBV10-3|few|TRBJ2-2
TGTGCCATCAGTGAGCCGGGGGGCACCGGGGAGCTGTTTTTT
CAISEPGGTGELFF
>TRBD2|TRBV18|NA|TRBJ2-3
TGTGCCAGCTCACCGGAGCTAGCGGGGCTCACAGATACGCAGTATTTT
CASSPELAGLTDTQYF
>NA|TRBV30|NA|TRBJ2-7
TGTGCCTGGAGTACCTACTTCGGGCAGTACTTC
CAWSTYFGQYF
>TRBD1|TRBV19|once|TRBJ2-5
TGTGCCAGTAGTATTCCCGGGACAGGGAGGAAAGAGACCCAGTACTTC
CASSIPGTGRKETQYF
>TRBD1|TRBV19|NA|TRBJ2-1
TGTGCCAGTAGCGATGACAGGGTCCACAATGAGCAGTTCTTC
CASSDDRVHNEQFF
>TRBD1|TRBV7-8|NA|TRBJ1-2
TGTGCCAGCAGCTTGGGACAGGGGAACTATGGCTACACCTTC
CASSLGQGNYGYTF
>TRBD2|TRBV4-2|NA|TRBJ2-5
TGTGCCAGCAGCCAAGGGACTAGCGGCATTGGGACCCAGTACTTC
CASSQGTSGIGTQYF
>TRBD2|TRBV27|NA|TRBJ2-1
TGTGCCAGCAGTCGGCAAGCGGGGGGGTTCTACAATGAGCAGTTCTTC
CASSRQAGGFYNEQFF
>NA|TRBV28|few|TRBJ2-1
TGTGCCAGCAATCCGGCGGCGGGAAGCTCCTACAATGAGCAGTTCTTC
CASNPAAGSSYNEQFF
>NA|TRBV19|NA|TRBJ1-5
TGTGCCAGTAGATGGGACATCAATAGCAATCAGCCCCAGCATTTT
CASRWDINSNQPQHF
>TRBD1|TRBV5-4|NA|TRBJ2-7
TGTGCCAGCAGCGGACCGGGACAGGGGGCCTACGAGCAGTACTTC
CASSGPGQGAYEQYF
>NA|TRBV29-1|NA|TRBJ2-7
TGCAGCGTTGAAGATCTCAGTTACGAGCAGTACTTC
CSVEDLSYEQYF
>TRBD1|TRBV13|NA|TRBJ2-7
TGTGCCAGCAGCGGAGGGACAGGGCGGAGGGACGAGCAGTACTTC
CASSGGTGRRDEQYF
>TRBD1|TRBV18|NA|TRBJ2-1
TGTGCCAGCTCTTGGGGACAGGGGACCTACAATGAGCAGTTCTTC
CASSWGQGTYNEQFF
>TRBD1|TRBV29-1|NA|TRBJ2-1
TGCAGCGCTCTAACAGGGGGCAATGAGCAGTTCTTC
CSALTGGNEQFF
>NA|TRBV5-1|few|TRBJ1-3
TGCGCCAGCAGCTTGGAGAGGGTTGCTGGAAACACCATATATTTT
CASSLERVAGNTIYF
>NA|TRBV21-1|NA|TRBJ2-3
TGTGCCAGCAGCAAAGCGAGGTGGGGGCTGCGCACAGATACGCAGTATTTT
CASSKARWGLRTDTQYF
>TRBD2|TRBV30|few|TRBJ2-1
TGTGCCTGGAGGACGACTAGCGGGCTCCTCTCCTACAATGAGCAGTTCTTC
CAWRTTSGLLSYNEQFF
>NA|TRBV9|once|TRBJ1-1
TGTGCCAGCAGCGTAGTCGGAGGGAGTAACACTGAGGCTTTCTTT
CASSVVGGSNTEAFF
>TRBD2|TRBV9|NA|TRBJ2-1
TGTGCCAGCAGCGACGGGGGAGGGTCCAACTCCTACAATGAGCAGTTCTTC
CASSDGGGSNSYNEQFF
>NA|TRBV28|NA|TRBJ2-1
TGTGCCAGCAGTTTTGGGCAGCCAATCTACAATGAGCAGTTCTTC
CASSFGQPIYNEQFF
>TRBD1|TRBV6-1|NA|TRBJ1-2
TGTGCCAGCAGTCTTCGACAGGGAGGTGGCTACACCTTC
CASSLRQGGGYTF
>TRBD2|TRBV5-1|NA|TRBJ2-2
TGCGCCAGCAGCTTCGGAGCGGGAGCCACCGGGGAGCTGTTTTTT
CASSFGAGATGELFF
>NA|TRBV5-6|NA|TRBJ2-3
TGTGCCAGCAGCTTGATCAGGAGCACAGATACGCAGTATTTT
CASSLIRSTDTQYF
>NA|TRBV11-3|NA|TRBJ2-1
TGTGCCAGCAGCCGGGGGGCGGGCTACAATGAGCAGTTCTTC
CASSRGAGYNEQFF
>NA|TRBV2|few|TRBJ1-1
TGTGCCAGCACTAGGATGGGAGCCCGGGGAGCTTTCTTT
CASTRMGARGAFF
>NA|TRBV29-1|NA|TRBJ1-1
TGCAGCGTGGACCCGGGACAAGGGATCCTTGAAGCTTTCTTT
CSVDPGQGILEAFF
>TRBD1|TRBV19|NA|TRBJ2-7
TGTGCCAGTAGTATGAGGGACAGGGGATCTCCCTACGAGCAGTACTTC
CASSMRDRGSPYEQYF